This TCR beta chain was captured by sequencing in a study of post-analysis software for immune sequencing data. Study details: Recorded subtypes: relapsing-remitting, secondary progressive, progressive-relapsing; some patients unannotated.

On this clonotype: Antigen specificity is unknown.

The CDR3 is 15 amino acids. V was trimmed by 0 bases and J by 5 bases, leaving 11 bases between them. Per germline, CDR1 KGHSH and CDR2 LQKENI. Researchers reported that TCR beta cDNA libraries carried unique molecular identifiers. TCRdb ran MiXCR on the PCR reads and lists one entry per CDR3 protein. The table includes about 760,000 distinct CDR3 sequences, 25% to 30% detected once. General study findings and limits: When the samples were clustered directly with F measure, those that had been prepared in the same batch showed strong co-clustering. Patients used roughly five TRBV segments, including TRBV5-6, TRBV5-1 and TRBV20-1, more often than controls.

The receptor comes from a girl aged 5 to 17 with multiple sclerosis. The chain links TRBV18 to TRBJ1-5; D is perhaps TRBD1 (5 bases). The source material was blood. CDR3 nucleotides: TGTGCCAGCTCACCACCGTGGGACGGTGATCAGCCCCAGCATTTT. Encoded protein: CASSPPWDGDQPQHF.